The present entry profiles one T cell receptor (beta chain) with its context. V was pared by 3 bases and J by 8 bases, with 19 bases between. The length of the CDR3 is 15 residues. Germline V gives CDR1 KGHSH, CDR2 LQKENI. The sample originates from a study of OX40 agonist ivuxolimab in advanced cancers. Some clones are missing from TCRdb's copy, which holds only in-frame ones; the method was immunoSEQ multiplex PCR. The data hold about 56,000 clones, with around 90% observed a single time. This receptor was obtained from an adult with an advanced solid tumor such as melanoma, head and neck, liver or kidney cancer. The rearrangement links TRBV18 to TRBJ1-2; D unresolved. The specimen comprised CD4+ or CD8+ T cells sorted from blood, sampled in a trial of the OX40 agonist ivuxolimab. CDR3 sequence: CASSPNRLGLSGYTF. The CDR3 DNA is TGTGCCAGCTCACCGAACCGTTTAGGCCTGAGCGGCTACACCTTC.